These 10 T cell receptor beta chains were all obtained from the same sample, sequenced in a study of cytomegalovirus exposure and HLA in healthy donors. Both 60 Vbeta primers and 13 Jbeta primers went into the PCR. The assay was immunoSEQ multiplex PCR, and TCRdb's table has in-frame clones only and misses some. The repertoire holds some 220,000 clones, with around four fifths as singletons. Source material: PBMCs. The receptor source for this set is a woman aged 40 to 50 in good health and CMV-seronegative.

This clone was seen a handful of times. The chain combines TRBV28 with TRBJ1-2; the match to TRBD1 covers 7 bases. Germline V gene lookup returns CDR1 MDHEN and CDR2 SYDVKM. The CDR3 contains 17 residues. V was clipped by 6 bases and J by 4 bases; unmatched bases: 17. CDR3 sequence: CASSPSLQGNGGYGYTF. The CDR3, as DNA: TGTGCCAGCAGCCCCTCTCTACAGGGGAACGGGGGCTATGGCTACACCTTC.

The genes are TRBV18 and TRBJ2-5; TRBD1 matches 7 bases. Germline CDR1 and CDR2: KGHSH and LQKENI. The CDR3 is 15 residues long. J gave up 5 bases and V 3 bases, and 9 bases lay outside the gene matches. The DNA of the CDR3 is TGTGCCAGCTCACCGGAGACAGGGAGTATCGAGACCCAGTACTTC. Translated, it gives CASSPETGSIETQYF.

This clone has only a few counts. The chain links TRBV12-5 to TRBJ2-2; perhaps TRBD2 as D (5 bases). The CDR3 length is 14 residues. V was cut by 0 bases and J by 7 bases, with 9 bases left in between. The germline gives CDR1 LGHNT, CDR2 FRNRAP. CDR3 nucleotide sequence: TGTGCTAGTGGTTTGGTACCAGGAGGCGGGGAGCTGTTTTTT. Protein: CASGLVPGGGELFF.

This clone has only one observation. The CDR3 nucleotides are TGTGCCAGCAGGCCCAGGGTTCCACCCCTCCACTTT. It is translated as CASRPRVPPLHF. The rearrangement uses TRBV2 and TRBJ1-6; tentatively, D is TRBD1 (5 bases). V was cut by 6 bases and J by 11 bases, with 11 bases left in between. The germline gives CDR1 SNHLY, CDR2 FYNNEI. CDR3 length: 12 residues.

The chain employs TRBV27 and TRBJ2-3; D not resolved. The CDR3 is 12 residues long. The germline gives CDR1 MNHEY, CDR2 SMNVEV (reference sequence). V lost 5 bases and J lost 5, with 8 bases in between. The CDR3 here is CASSQRQDTQYF. As DNA, the CDR3 is TGTGCCAGCAGTCAGCGTCAAGATACGCAGTATTTT.

The J gene is TRBJ1-1, the V gene TRBV10-2; the match to TRBD1 covers 8 bases. Germline values: CDR1 WSHSY, CDR2 SAAADI. This CDR3 region has 15 residues. J lost 3 bases, V lost 6 bases, and 9 bases had no gene match. The DNA for the CDR3 is TGCGCCAGCAGGCTGGGACAGACAGGGGACACTGAAGCTTTCTTT. Protein product: CASRLGQTGDTEAFF.

The chain uses TRBV6-1 and TRBJ2-7; 7 nucleotides match TRBD1. Germline trimming cut 4 bases from V and 3 bases from J; bases unmatched to any gene: 3. CDR3 length: 13 amino acids. Germline values: CDR1 MNHNS, CDR2 SASEGT. The CDR3 bases are TGTGCCAGCAGTGGGACAGGTTTCTACGAGCAGTACTTC. This codes for CASSGTGFYEQYF.

The gene calls are TRBV4-2 and TRBJ1-1; no clear D gene. The germline V gene encodes CDR1 LGHNA and CDR2 YNFKEQ. V was trimmed by 2 bases and J by 1 base, leaving 8 bases between them. The length of the CDR3 is 14 residues. The CDR3 region has the DNA TGTGCCAGCAGCCAACAAACACCGAACACTGAAGCTTTCTTT. Its protein product is CASSQQTPNTEAFF.

This clone appeared a single time. The gene calls are TRBV4-3 and TRBJ1-4, with D tentatively TRBD1 (5 bases). Trimming stripped 0 bases from V and 6 bases from J, with 14 bases between. The CDR3 sequence is 16 residues long. CDR1 and CDR2 (germline): LGHNA, YSLEER. For the CDR3, the DNA is TGCGCCAGCAGCCAAGATAAGGCGGGGGGAGATGAAAAACTGTTTTTT. Protein sequence: CASSQDKAGGDEKLFF.

This sequence joins TRBV6-5 and TRBJ1-2; no definite D call. Trimming left V 0 bases short and J 6 bases short, with 8 bases between. CDR3 length equals 13 residues. Germline V CDR1 and CDR2: MNHEY, SVGAGI. CDR3 sequence (DNA): TGTGCCAGCAGTTACTCGAGGTCTAATGGCTACACCTTC. It translates to CASSYSRSNGYTF.